One sample yielded the 16 T cell receptor beta chains listed below, sequenced in a study of vaccination and CD4 T cells after COVID-19. As for treatment: roughly 10-day PBMC culture with coronavirus spike peptide pools or control peptides (ViraFEST assay). No antigen has been identified for these receptors. Sequencing of the DNA from cultured CD4+ T cells was carried out with the Oncomine TCR Beta short-read assay. TCRdb re-analysed the PCR reads in MiXCR, keeping a single row per CDR3 protein. The table lists fewer than 25,000 distinct CDR3 sequences, 48% of them singletons. Sequencing used CD4+ T cells from blood, cultured in vitro. These TCRs come from a human donor who had recovered from COVID-19.

J is TRBJ2-3 and V is TRBV28; 12 bases agree with TRBD1. The V and J ends lost 7 bases and 3 bases, in that order; junction bases with no gene match: 11. The CDR3 consists of 17 residues. Germline V CDR1 and CDR2: MDHEN, SYDVKM. Written as DNA, the CDR3 is TGTGCCAGCACTCCCGCCGGGACAGGGGGCTTGACAGATACGCAGTATTTT. Protein sequence: CASTPAGTGGLTDTQYF. The whole variable domain, remainder taken from reference TRBV28 and TRBJ2-3, is DVKVTQSSRYLVKRTGEKVFLECVQDMDHENMFWYRQDPGLGLRLIYFSYDVKMKEKGDIPEGYSVSREKKERFSLILESASTNQTSMYLCASTPAGTGGLTDTQYFGPGTRLTVL.

This clonotype was counted a single time. The V gene is TRBV3-1, the J gene TRBJ2-5, with 9 bases matching TRBD2. The CDR3 runs to 14 residues. Per germline, CDR1 LGHDT and CDR2 YNNKEL (reference sequence). The ends lost 7 bases at V and 2 bases at J; junction bases unmatched: 5. CDR3 DNA sequence: TGTGCCAGCAACCTTGCGGGAGGGCAAGAGACCCAGTACTTC. Protein product: CASNLAGGQETQYF.

This clonotype was found a few times. The CDR3 region is CATSRQNTEAFF. In DNA form, the CDR3 reads TGTGCCACCTCCAGACAGAACACTGAAGCTTTCTTT. The chain links TRBV11-2 to TRBJ1-1; no clear D. Trimming pared 10 bases from V and 1 base from J, leaving 10 bases between. Germline CDR1 is SGHAT and CDR2 is FQNNGV. The CDR3 has 12 amino acids.

V and J are TRBV5-1 and TRBJ1-4; the match to TRBD1 covers 11 bases. J gave up 8 bases and V 9 bases, and 9 bases lay outside the gene matches. CDR1 SGHRS and CDR2 YFSETQ come from the germline V gene. This CDR3 is 14 amino acids long. Written as DNA, the CDR3 is TGCGCCACCGGACAGGGGGCGCGGGGAGAAAAACTGTTTTTT. It yields the protein CATGQGARGEKLFF.

The chain carries TRBV27 and TRBJ2-7; 9 positions agree with TRBD2. Germline loops: CDR1 MNHEY, CDR2 SMNVEV (reference sequence). Unmatched junction bases numbered 5, after V lost 10 bases and J lost 4 bases. The CDR3 contains 12 residues. The CDR3: CATRGLAYEQYF. For the CDR3, the DNA is TGTGCCACGCGGGGACTAGCTTACGAGCAGTACTTC.

The table lists this clonotype with a few counts. The chain carries TRBV27 and TRBJ1-5; no clear D. CDR1 and CDR2 from the germline V gene are MNHEY and SMNVEV (reference sequence). V lost 2 bases to trimming and J lost 4 bases, with 6 bases between them. This CDR3 is built from 13 residues. CDR3 sequence: CASSLVENQPQHF. CDR3 DNA: TGTGCCAGCAGTTTAGTAGAAAATCAGCCCCAGCATTTT.

The chain combines TRBV20-1 with TRBJ2-1, with 7 positions matching TRBD2. CDR1 DFQATT and CDR2 SNEGSKA come from the germline V gene (reference sequence). The V segment lost 5 bases and the J segment 6 bases; nucleotides outside the gene matches: 13. This CDR3 has 15 amino acids. The CDR3 region is CSAENGRKIGNEQFF. The CDR3 DNA reads TGCAGTGCTGAGAACGGGAGGAAGATAGGCAATGAGCAGTTCTTC.

J is TRBJ2-4 and V is TRBV14, with 8 bases aligning to TRBD1. The CDR3 totals 15 residues. V shed 4 bases and J 4 bases; nucleotides not matched to a gene: 6. Germline V gives CDR1 SGHDN, CDR2 FVKESK. The CDR3 loop reads CASSRTGIVKNIQYF. The CDR3 DNA follows: TGTGCCAGCAGCCGGACAGGGATCGTAAAAAACATTCAGTACTTC.

The chain combines TRBV2 with TRBJ1-1; 7 bases align to TRBD1. This CDR3 is built from 14 residues. Germline-derived CDR1 and CDR2 are SNHLY and FYNNEI. V lost 2 bases, J lost 10 bases, and 10 bases stayed unmatched. CDR3 sequence reads: CASSENLGGQRAFF. CDR3 nucleotides: TGTGCCAGCAGTGAAAACCTGGGGGGACAGAGAGCTTTCTTT.

The V gene is TRBV28, the J gene TRBJ2-5, with 7 bases matching TRBD2. The CDR3 has 14 residues. The junction had 5 bases not matched to a gene; V was cut back by 2 bases and J by 5 bases. CDR1 is MDHEN and CDR2 is SYDVKM in the germline V gene. The CDR3 bases are TGTGCCAGCAGTTTAGGAGGACTAGTTGAGACCCAGTACTTC. It is translated as CASSLGGLVETQYF. Filled out from reference TRBV28 and TRBJ2-5, the complete variable domain reads DVKVTQSSRYLVKRTGEKVFLECVQDMDHENMFWYRQDPGLGLRLIYFSYDVKMKEKGDIPEGYSVSREKKERFSLILESASTNQTSMYLCASSLGGLVETQYFGPGTRLLVL.

This clonotype has only one observation. The V gene is TRBV20-1, the J gene TRBJ2-1, with D unresolved. CDR3 size: 16 residues. Per germline, CDR1 DFQATT and CDR2 SNEGSKA (reference sequence). Trimming stripped 1 base from V and 1 base from J, with 14 bases between. The CDR3 nucleotides read TGCAGTGCTAGAGTCTTCACCCCCACGTCCTACAATGAGCAGTTCTTC. Amino acids: CSARVFTPTSYNEQFF.

The rearrangement links TRBV6-1 to TRBJ1-3, with D possibly matching TRBD1 (6 bases). V lost 7 bases and J 7 bases, leaving 11 bases between the germline ends. CDR3 length: 12 amino acids. Germline CDR1 MNHNS, CDR2 SASEGT. The CDR3 coding sequence is TGTGCCAGCACGGGACAAAAGAACACCATATATTTT. It translates to CASTGQKNTIYF.

The chain employs TRBV5-4 and TRBJ2-7; 9 positions match TRBD1. CDR1 and CDR2 (germline): SGHNT, YYREEE (reference sequence). Unmatched junction bases numbered 2, after V lost 1 base and J lost 6 bases. The CDR3 is 13 residues long. In nucleotides, the CDR3 is TGTGCCAGCAGCTTGTGGGACAGGGTCGAGCAGTACTTC. Translated, it gives CASSLWDRVEQYF.

The chain combines TRBV20-1 with TRBJ2-1; 10 bases line up with TRBD2. The V gene end was trimmed by 0 bases and the J gene end by 8 bases; junction bases not matched to a gene: 10. The CDR3 has 16 amino acids. The germline gives CDR1 DFQATT, CDR2 SNEGSKA (reference sequence). The CDR3 sequence: CSARDVTSGNADEQFF. CDR3 nucleotide sequence: TGCAGTGCTAGAGATGTTACTAGCGGGAATGCGGATGAGCAGTTCTTC.

The chain is built from TRBV11-2 and TRBJ1-1; D ambiguous. The CDR3 is 14 amino acids. CDR1 SGHAT and CDR2 FQNNGV come from the germline V gene. V was pared by 2 bases and J by 5 bases, with 12 bases between. The CDR3 nucleotides read TGTGCCAGCAGCTTATACCAGGTAGGGACTGAAGCTTTCTTT. Its translation: CASSLYQVGTEAFF.

The V and J genes are TRBV5-1 and TRBJ2-3; D is unresolved. Germline assignment: CDR1 SGHRS and CDR2 YFSETQ. The CDR3 loop spans 14 amino acids. Trimming stripped 5 bases from V and 2 bases from J, with 12 bases between. The CDR3 spells CASRRVLFTDTQYF. CDR3 DNA sequence: TGCGCCAGCAGGCGTGTCTTGTTCACAGATACGCAGTATTTT.